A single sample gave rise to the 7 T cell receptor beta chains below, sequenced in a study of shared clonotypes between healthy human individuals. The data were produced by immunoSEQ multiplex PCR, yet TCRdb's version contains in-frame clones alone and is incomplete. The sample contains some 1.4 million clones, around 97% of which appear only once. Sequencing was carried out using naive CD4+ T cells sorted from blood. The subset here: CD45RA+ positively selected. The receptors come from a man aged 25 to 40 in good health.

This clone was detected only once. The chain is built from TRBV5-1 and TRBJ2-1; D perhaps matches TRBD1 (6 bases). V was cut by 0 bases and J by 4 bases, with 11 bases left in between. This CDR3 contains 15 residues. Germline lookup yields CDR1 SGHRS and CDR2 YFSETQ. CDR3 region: CASSLAGDAYNEQFF. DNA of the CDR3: TGCGCCAGCAGCTTGGCAGGGGATGCGTACAATGAGCAGTTCTTC.

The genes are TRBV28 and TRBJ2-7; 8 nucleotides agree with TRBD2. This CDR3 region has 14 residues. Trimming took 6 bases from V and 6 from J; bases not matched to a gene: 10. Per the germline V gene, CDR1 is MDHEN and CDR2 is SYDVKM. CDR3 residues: CASRHSGVGAEQYF. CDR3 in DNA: TGTGCCAGCAGACATAGCGGGGTGGGTGCCGAGCAGTACTTC.

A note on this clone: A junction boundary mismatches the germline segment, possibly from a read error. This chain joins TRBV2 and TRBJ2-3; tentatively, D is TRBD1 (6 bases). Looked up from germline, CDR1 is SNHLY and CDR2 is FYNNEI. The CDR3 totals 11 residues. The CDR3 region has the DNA TGTGCCAGCAGAGAAAGATCCCACAGGGATTTT. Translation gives CASRERSHRDF.

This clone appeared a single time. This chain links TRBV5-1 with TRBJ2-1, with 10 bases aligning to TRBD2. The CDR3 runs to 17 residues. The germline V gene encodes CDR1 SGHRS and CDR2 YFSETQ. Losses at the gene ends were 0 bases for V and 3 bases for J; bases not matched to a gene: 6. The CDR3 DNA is TGCGCCAGCAGCTTGGCCACACTAGCGGGGAACTACAATGAGCAGTTCTTC. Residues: CASSLATLAGNYNEQFF.

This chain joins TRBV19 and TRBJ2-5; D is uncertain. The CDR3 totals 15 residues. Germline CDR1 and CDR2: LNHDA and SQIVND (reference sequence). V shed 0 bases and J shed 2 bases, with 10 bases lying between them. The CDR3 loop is CASSIDPRSQETQYF. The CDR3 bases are TGTGCCAGTAGTATAGATCCCAGGTCACAAGAGACCCAGTACTTC.

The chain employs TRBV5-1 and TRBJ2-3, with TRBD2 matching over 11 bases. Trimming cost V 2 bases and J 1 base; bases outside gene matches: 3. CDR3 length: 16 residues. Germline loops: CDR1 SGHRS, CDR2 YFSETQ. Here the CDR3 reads CASSLGLAGRTDTQYF. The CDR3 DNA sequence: TGCGCCAGCAGCTTAGGACTAGCGGGTCGCACAGATACGCAGTATTTT. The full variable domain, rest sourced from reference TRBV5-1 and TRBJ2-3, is KAGVTQTPRYLIKTRGQQVTLSCSPISGHRSVSWYQQTPGQGLQFLFEYFSETQRNKGNFPGRFSGRQFSNSRSEMNVSTLELGDSALYLCASSLGLAGRTDTQYFGPGTRLTVL.

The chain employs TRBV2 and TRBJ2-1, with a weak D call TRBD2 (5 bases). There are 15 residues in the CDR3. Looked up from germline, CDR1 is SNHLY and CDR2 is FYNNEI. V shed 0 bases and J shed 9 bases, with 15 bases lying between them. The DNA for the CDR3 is TGTGCCAGCAGTGAAGCGCTTTTGGACTCGGCTGAGCAGTTCTTC. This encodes CASSEALLDSAEQFF. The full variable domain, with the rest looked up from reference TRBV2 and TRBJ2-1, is EPEVTQTPSHQVTQMGQEVILRCVPISNHLYFYWYRQILGQKVEFLVSFYNNEISEKSEIFDDQFSVERPDGSNFTLKIRSTKLEDSAMYFCASSEALLDSAEQFFGPGTRLTVL.